What follows are 12 T cell receptor beta chains derived from one specimen sequenced in a study of regulatory T cells in long-lasting Graves disease. To make TCR beta libraries, researchers used iRepertoire HTBI primers and Arm-PCR of CDR3 regions. In TCRdb, the multiplex PCR reads were re-called with MiXCR into one record per CDR3 protein. The sample holds about 620,000 distinct CDR3 sequences, about 15% seen once. The time point denotes: newly diagnosed GD, antithyroid drugs for less than 3 months. Following extraction of RNA from PBMCs, that RNA was used to make the TCR library. These records were also assigned to another study, of T cells in Graves' hyperthyroidism and ophthalmopathy.

Specimen: peripheral blood mononuclear cells (PBMCs), collected at new diagnosis, from a patient treated with antithyroid drugs. These receptors were taken from a woman aged 25 to 45 with Graves disease.

The table lists this clonotype with a count of one. The chain combines TRBV7-9 with TRBJ2-6, with 8 bases identical to TRBD2. This CDR3 is built from 16 residues. Germline V gene data show CDR1 as SEHNR and CDR2 as FQNEAQ (reference sequence). J gave up 1 base and V 2 bases, and 1 base lay outside the gene matches. CDR3 protein: CASSLLAGSGANVLTF. The CDR3 DNA reads as TGTGCCAGCAGCTTATTAGCGGGGTCTGGGGCCAACGTCCTGACTTTC.

This clonotype was seen many times. The V gene is TRBV29-1, the J gene TRBJ1-3; 7 bases match TRBD1. V shed 7 bases and J 2 bases; nucleotides not matched to a gene: 5. Per the germline V gene, CDR1 is SQVTM and CDR2 is ANQGSEA. The CDR3 spans 13 residues. The CDR3 spells CSGTGTAGNTIYF. As DNA, the CDR3 is TGCAGCGGTACCGGGACAGCTGGAAACACCATATATTTT.

The chain links TRBV19 to TRBJ1-5, with no clear D. Germline V gene data show CDR1 as LNHDA and CDR2 as SQIVND (reference sequence). The CDR3 covers 15 residues. V dropped 1 base and J dropped 2 bases, with 9 bases sitting between them. The CDR3 protein is CASSIVGLGNQPQHF. CDR3 bases: TGTGCCAGTAGTATAGTAGGGCTGGGCAATCAGCCCCAGCATTTT.

Ten or more counts support this clonotype. This chain uses TRBV7-9 with TRBJ1-5; D call uncertain. V lost 0 bases and J 2 bases, leaving 14 bases between the germline ends. Germline CDR1 and CDR2: SEHNR and FQNEAQ (reference sequence). The CDR3 has 17 amino acids. CDR3: CASSLAHSTYGNQPQHF. The CDR3 DNA reads TGTGCCAGCAGCTTAGCGCACAGCACGTACGGCAATCAGCCCCAGCATTTT.

This chain uses TRBV4-2 with TRBJ2-7, with 8 bases that match TRBD2. The junction had 7 bases not matched to a gene; V was cut back by 0 bases and J by 0 bases. The germline V gene has CDR1 LGHNA and CDR2 YNFKEQ. This CDR3 spans 17 amino acids. CDR3 amino acids: CASSQDREGPFSYEQYF. In nucleotides, the CDR3 is TGTGCCAGCAGCCAAGATCGGGAGGGGCCCTTCTCCTACGAGCAGTACTTC.

The sample holds many counts of this clonotype. The chain uses TRBV7-3 and TRBJ2-1; D gene unclear. With 2 bases removed from V and 6 bases from J, the gap between germline ends came to 14 bases. Germline V CDR1 and CDR2: SGHTA, FQGTGA. CDR3 length: 15 amino acids. CDR3 amino acids: CASSLGLGGVNEQFF. For the CDR3, the DNA is TGTGCCAGCAGCTTAGGCCTAGGCGGTGTCAATGAGCAGTTCTTC.

About this clonotype: A much larger clone sits a single nucleotide away, making a read error possible. This chain uses TRBV7-8 with TRBJ2-7, with D unresolved. Germline lookup yields CDR1 SGHVS and CDR2 FQNEAQ. The CDR3 length is 14 residues. Trimming left V 5 bases short and J 3 bases short, with 14 bases between. CDR3 nucleotides: TGTGCCAGCAGCCCTATCACGGGTGTCTACGAGCAGTACTTC. Translation gives CASSPITGVYEQYF.

This clonotype was counted many times. The genes are TRBV11-2 and TRBJ2-1, with a possible D match to TRBD2 (6 bases). The CDR3 is 15 residues long. Trimming pared 1 base from V and 9 bases from J, leaving 16 bases between. Germline V gives CDR1 SGHAT, CDR2 FQNNGV. In DNA form, the CDR3 reads TGTGCCAGCAGCTTAGTCGGCGGGATTAAGAGTGAGCAGTTCTTC. Amino acids: CASSLVGGIKSEQFF.

This chain joins TRBV29-1 and TRBJ1-2; no definite D call. The CDR3 has 13 amino acids. Germline assignment: CDR1 SQVTM and CDR2 ANQGSEA. The V gene lost 6 bases and the J gene lost 4 bases, with 15 bases spanning the gap. CDR3 region: CSVLDGNLYGYTF. CDR3 DNA sequence: TGCAGCGTATTGGACGGCAACCTCTATGGCTACACCTTC.

This clonotype was seen at least ten times. This chain joins TRBV27 and TRBJ2-7; 9 nucleotides line up with TRBD1. The germline gives CDR1 MNHEY, CDR2 SMNVEV (reference sequence). CDR3 length: 14 amino acids. The CDR3 loop is CVRTRDRVPYEQYF. The CDR3 DNA follows: TGTGTCCGAACCCGGGACAGGGTGCCTTACGAGCAGTACTTC.

The chain combines TRBV4-1 with TRBJ2-7, with 7 bases that match TRBD2. This CDR3 comprises 17 residues. CDR1 is MGHRA and CDR2 is YSYEKL in the germline V gene. J was trimmed by 3 bases and V by 6 bases; bases with no gene match: 17. In DNA form, the CDR3 reads TGCGCCAGCAGTCGACAAAACCCTGGCGGGAGTGACTACGAGCAGTACTTC. It codes for CASSRQNPGGSDYEQYF.

V gene TRBV12-3 or TRBV12-4 combines with J gene TRBJ1-6; D gene unclear. The CDR3 runs to 12 residues. V shed 6 bases and J shed 9 bases, with 9 bases lying between them. CDR3 DNA sequence: TGTGCCAGCAGCCTTGAAAGTTCACCCCTCCACTTT. It yields the protein CASSLESSPLHF.